The clone carrying this TCR beta chain was detected many times. What it binds is not known. Time point here: persistent/refractory GD, antithyroid drugs over 5 years with positive TRAb. With RNA extracted from PBMCs as input, the TCR library was made. The authors drew around 9 milliliters of peripheral blood into EDTA tubes. The data were obtained in a study of regulatory T cells in long-lasting Graves disease. Study context: Positive TSH receptor antibodies alongside over 5 years of antithyroid drugs were what marked Graves' disease as persistent. Study-wide points: New patients shared about a thousand public clonotypes, fewer than the roughly 3,000 shared by persistent patients. Persistent disease was associated with favored TRBV28 usage and with favored use of TRBJ1-2 and TRBJ2-5.

For TCR beta, libraries came from iRepertoire HTBI primers and Arm-PCR of CDR3 regions. Each CDR3 protein is one row after TCRdb ran MiXCR on the multiplex PCR reads. The sample contains about 460,000 distinct CDR3 sequences, about 20% of which appear only once. The CDR3 is 12 amino acids. Trimming pared 6 bases from V and 9 bases from J, leaving 12 bases between. The sequencing here drew on peripheral blood mononuclear cells (PBMCs), taken when the disease was refractory, from a patient treated with antithyroid drugs. The origin of this receptor is a female donor with Graves disease. This chain uses TRBV12-3 or TRBV12-4 with TRBJ1-5; D ambiguous. The CDR3 loop reads CASSLVDGPQHF. Written as DNA, the CDR3 is TGTGCCAGCAGCCTGGTCGATGGGCCCCAGCATTTT.